The 27 T cell receptor beta chains below were found in one sample sequenced in a study of cytomegalovirus exposure and HLA in healthy donors. PCR used 60 Vbeta primers and 13 Jbeta primers. The repertoire was sequenced with immunoSEQ multiplex PCR; TCRdb's copy has only in-frame clones and lacks some. The data hold some 120,000 clones, with 75% to 85% observed a single time. Sequencing was carried out using PBMCs. These receptors came from a man aged 35-49 years in good health and CMV-seronegative.

The J gene is TRBJ2-7, the V gene TRBV7-3; tentative D call: TRBD1 (6 bases). In germline, CDR1 is SGHTA, CDR2 FQGTGA. V was trimmed by 4 bases and J by 2 bases, leaving 15 bases between them. CDR3 length: 15 residues. The CDR3 DNA follows: TGTGCCAGCAGCTCCAGCCCTACAGGGACCTACGAGCAGTACTTC. Encoded protein: CASSSSPTGTYEQYF.

This clone came up a few times. The V gene is TRBV5-6, the J gene TRBJ1-1; tentatively, D is TRBD1 (6 bases). This CDR3 spans 16 amino acids. V lost 4 bases to trimming and J lost 0 bases, with 16 bases between them. Germline V gives CDR1 SGHDT, CDR2 YYEEEE. The CDR3 spells CASSPALGQMNTEAFF. CDR3 DNA: TGTGCCAGCAGCCCGGCCTTGGGACAAATGAACACTGAAGCTTTCTTT.

This rearrangement joins TRBV19 to TRBJ2-7; 7 nucleotides match TRBD1. After removal of 5 bases from V and 3 bases from J, the junction contained 10 bases not matched to a gene. The CDR3 has 15 residues. The germline CDR1 and CDR2 sequences are LNHDA and SQIVND (reference sequence). This chain's CDR3 is CASSEPGTALYEQYF. DNA of the CDR3: TGTGCCAGTAGTGAGCCGGGGACAGCACTCTACGAGCAGTACTTC.

This CDR3 is CASSIDRDISNQPQHF. Here the CDR3 DNA reads TGTGCCAGTAGTATTGACAGGGACATAAGCAATCAGCCCCAGCATTTT. The rearrangement joins TRBV19 to TRBJ1-5; 7 bases align to TRBD1. The CDR3 extends over 16 amino acids. CDR1 and CDR2 from the germline V gene are LNHDA and SQIVND (reference sequence). V shed 3 bases and J 1 base; nucleotides not matched to a gene: 6. The full variable domain, rest sourced from reference TRBV19 and TRBJ1-5, is DGGITQSPKYLFRKEGQNVTLSCEQNLNHDAMYWYRQDPGQGLRLIYYSQIVNDFQKGDIAEGYSVSREKKESFPLTVTSAQKNPTAFYLCASSIDRDISNQPQHFGDGTRLSIL.

The chain uses TRBV5-4 and TRBJ2-2; 9 nucleotides match TRBD2. CDR1 is SGHNT, CDR2 YYREEE, per germline (reference sequence). Unmatched junction bases numbered 5, after V lost 0 bases and J lost 2 bases. The CDR3 is 17 residues long. The CDR3 sequence: CASSLGGGGLNTGELFF. DNA of the CDR3: TGTGCCAGCAGCTTGGGCGGGGGGGGACTTAACACCGGGGAGCTGTTTTTT.

The CDR3 is CASKGDSLGSMSIYF. The CDR3 nucleotides read TGTGCCAGCAAGGGGGATTCCCTCGGTTCTATGTCCATATATTTT. V gene TRBV2 combines with J gene TRBJ1-3, with D possibly matching TRBD1 (6 bases). The germline V gene encodes CDR1 SNHLY and CDR2 FYNNEI. The germline V and J ends were trimmed by 7 bases and 11 bases, with 24 bases remaining between them. The CDR3 has 15 residues. The whole variable domain, filled in from reference TRBV2 and TRBJ1-3, reads EPEVTQTPSHQVTQMGQEVILRCVPISNHLYFYWYRQILGQKVEFLVSFYNNEISEKSEIFDDQFSVERPDGSNFTLKIRSTKLEDSAMYFCASKGDSLGSMSIYFGEGSWLTVV.

The chain joins TRBV19 to TRBJ2-6, with 7 bases fitting TRBD1. Trimming at V came to 5 bases and at J to 0 bases, leaving 10 bases not matched to a gene. Germline CDR1 LNHDA, CDR2 SQIVND (reference sequence). CDR3 length: 18 amino acids. CDR3 DNA: TGTGCCAGTAGTTCCCCCAGGGGGTCAACCTCTGGGGCCAACGTCCTGACTTTC. Amino acids: CASSSPRGSTSGANVLTF.

The CDR3 region is CAWSATGYGYTF. The CDR3 DNA reads as TGTGCCTGGAGTGCCACAGGGTATGGCTACACCTTC. The J gene is TRBJ1-2, the V gene TRBV30; maybe TRBD1 (6 bases). Per the germline V gene, CDR1 is GTSNPN and CDR2 is SVGIG (reference sequence). CDR3 length: 12 amino acids. Trimming removed 1 base from V and 5 bases from J, with 8 bases in between. The full variable domain, its missing parts supplied by reference TRBV30 and TRBJ1-2, is SQTIHQWPATLVQPVGSPLSLECTVEGTSNPNLYWYRQAAGRGLQLLFYSVGIGQISSEVPQNLSASRPQDRQFILSSKKLLLSDSGFYLCAWSATGYGYTFGSGTRLTVV.

J is TRBJ2-7 and V is TRBV6-5, with a weak D call TRBD1 (6 bases). From germline, CDR1 is MNHEY and CDR2 SVGAGI. Trimming pared 5 bases from V and 0 bases from J, leaving 11 bases between. This CDR3 comprises 14 residues. The CDR3 reads CASSQQGYSYEQYF. The CDR3 DNA follows: TGTGCCAGCAGTCAACAGGGCTACTCCTACGAGCAGTACTTC.

Remarks on this clone: The junction departs from germline at one end; a sequencing error may be responsible. The identical CDR3 is also encoded by other nucleotide sequences in the sample. The gene calls are TRBV5-1 and TRBJ1-4; D possibly corresponds to TRBD1 (6 bases). Germline V CDR1 and CDR2: SGHRS, YFSETQ. CDR3 size: 14 residues. CDR3 in amino acids: CASKLGGPSEKLFF. In DNA, the CDR3 is TGCGCCAGCAAGCTCGGGGGGCCGAGTGAAAAGCTGTTTTTT.

This chain links TRBV15 with TRBJ1-4; 12 nucleotides match TRBD1. From germline, CDR1 is LNHNV and CDR2 YYDKDF (reference sequence). The CDR3 extends over 16 amino acids. Losses at the gene ends were 5 bases for V and 3 bases for J; bases not matched to a gene: 4. This chain's CDR3 is CATSGTGGASNEKLFF. DNA of the CDR3: TGTGCCACCAGCGGGACAGGGGGCGCGTCTAATGAAAAACTGTTTTTT.

V is TRBV6-1 and J is TRBJ1-1; 7 bases are a match to TRBD1. Germline CDR1 and CDR2: MNHNS and SASEGT. V shed 10 bases, J shed 1 base, and the junction held 6 bases outside the gene matches. The CDR3 covers 13 residues. DNA for the CDR3: TGTGCCACCCCGGGACAGCAGAACACTGAAGCTTTCTTT. Residues: CATPGQQNTEAFF.

The chain combines TRBV7-2 with TRBJ1-2, with 8 bases matching TRBD1. Germline loops: CDR1 SGHTA, CDR2 FQGNSA. Trimming cost V 5 bases and J 5 bases; bases outside gene matches: 10. This CDR3 comprises 15 residues. CDR3: CASSLTGTGTYGYTF. The CDR3, as DNA: TGTGCCAGCAGCCTAACCGGGACAGGCACTTATGGCTACACCTTC.

This chain uses TRBV10-3 with TRBJ2-7; 7 bases line up with TRBD2. V shed 8 bases, J shed 5 bases, and the junction held 3 bases outside the gene matches. Germline CDR1 reads ENHRY; CDR2 reads SYGVKD. The CDR3 spans 11 residues. CDR3 coding DNA: TGTGCCATCGGGGGGGGGAACGAGCAGTACTTC. Amino acid sequence: CAIGGGNEQYF.

The chain recombines TRBV5-1 with TRBJ1-1; 7 nucleotides agree with TRBD1. CDR3 length: 15 amino acids. Trimming cost V 4 bases and J 3 bases; bases outside gene matches: 9. CDR1 SGHRS and CDR2 YFSETQ come from the germline V gene. The CDR3 sequence: CASSPPGTAYTEAFF. For the CDR3, the DNA is TGCGCCAGCAGCCCACCCGGGACAGCTTACACTGAAGCTTTCTTT.

This clone was seen more than once but under ten times. The rearrangement links TRBV15 to TRBJ2-2; a weak D match, TRBD1 (5 bases). Trimming took 1 base from V and 0 from J, leaving 6 bases between them. This CDR3 region has 15 residues. Germline CDR1 reads LNHNV; CDR2 reads YYDKDF (reference sequence). CDR3 region: CATSRGGANTGELFF. Here the CDR3 DNA reads TGTGCCACCAGCAGAGGGGGCGCGAACACCGGGGAGCTGTTTTTT. Full variable domain (rest looked up from reference TRBV15 and TRBJ2-2): DAMVIQNPRYQVTQFGKPVTLSCSQTLNHNVMYWYQQKSSQAPKLLFHYYDKDFNNEADTPDNFQSRRPNTSFCFLDIRSPGLGDTAMYLCATSRGGANTGELFFGEGSRLTVL.

This clone is a singleton in its sample. This chain connects TRBV6-6 to TRBJ1-6; 7 bases line up with TRBD1. The CDR3 has 15 residues. V trimming: 8 bases; J trimming: 5 bases; junction bases outside the gene matches: 9. The germline gives CDR1 MNHNY, CDR2 SVGAGI (reference sequence). This CDR3 is CASQTTGVDNSPLHF. Here the CDR3 DNA reads TGTGCCAGCCAAACTACAGGGGTTGATAATTCACCCCTCCACTTT.

The chain uses TRBV6-6 and TRBJ2-3; weak D call: TRBD2 (6 bases). Trimming left V 5 bases short and J 3 bases short, with 9 bases between. Germline V gives CDR1 MNHNY, CDR2 SVGAGI (reference sequence). This CDR3 is 13 amino acids long. CDR3 sequence reads: CASSTRGTDTQYF. DNA of the CDR3: TGTGCCAGCAGTACCCGGGGGACAGATACGCAGTATTTT.

This chain uses TRBV2 with TRBJ1-6; the D gene is possibly TRBD1 (6 bases). CDR1 and CDR2 from the germline V gene are SNHLY and FYNNEI. Trimming took off 0 bases at V and 8 bases at J, with 11 bases between the two ends. This CDR3 spans 15 amino acids. The CDR3 loop is CASSEAGARDSPLHF. The CDR3 bases are TGTGCCAGCAGTGAAGCGGGGGCGCGGGATTCACCCCTCCACTTT.

This chain joins TRBV10-3 and TRBJ2-5, with D tentatively TRBD1 (6 bases). The V end lost 6 bases, the J end lost 2 bases, and 10 bases lay between the germline ends. Germline V gene lookup returns CDR1 ENHRY and CDR2 SYGVKD. This CDR3 comprises 13 residues. The CDR3 DNA follows: TGTGCCATCAGACAGGGCGAACAAGAGACCCAGTACTTC. This translates into CAIRQGEQETQYF.

The gene calls are TRBV14 and TRBJ1-1, with 9 bases identical to TRBD1. Germline CDR1 is SGHDN and CDR2 is FVKESK. The CDR3 spans 13 residues. With 5 bases clipped from V and 6 bases from J, the junction kept 4 bases outside the gene matches. This CDR3 reads CASSGTGMAEAFF. The DNA for the CDR3 is TGTGCCAGCAGCGGGACAGGGATGGCTGAAGCTTTCTTT. Filled out from reference TRBV14 and TRBJ1-1, the complete variable domain reads EAGVTQFPSHSVIEKGQTVTLRCDPISGHDNLYWYRRVMGKEIKFLLHFVKESKQDESGMPNNRFLAERTGGTYSTLKVQPAELEDSGVYFCASSGTGMAEAFFGQGTRLTVV.

V and J are TRBV28 and TRBJ2-2; the D gene is possibly TRBD1 (5 bases). V was trimmed by 5 bases and J by 6 bases, leaving 13 bases between them. The CDR3 consists of 14 residues. Per the germline V gene, CDR1 is MDHEN and CDR2 is SYDVKM. CDR3: CASSTPTVPGELFF. The CDR3 DNA follows: TGTGCCAGCAGTACGCCGACAGTGCCCGGGGAGCTGTTTTTT.

This chain joins TRBV18 and TRBJ1-5; perhaps TRBD1 as D (5 bases). CDR3 length equals 16 residues. V lost 3 bases, J lost 1 base, and 13 bases lay in between. The germline V gene encodes CDR1 KGHSH and CDR2 LQKENI. This CDR3 reads CASSPSAGLSNQPQHF. The CDR3 bases are TGTGCCAGCTCACCTTCAGCAGGGTTAAGCAATCAGCCCCAGCATTTT.

The chain joins TRBV25-1 to TRBJ2-7; 8 nucleotides match TRBD1. The CDR3 covers 16 residues. Germline V gene lookup returns CDR1 MGHDK and CDR2 SYGVNS. The V gene end was trimmed by 5 bases and the J gene end by 3 bases; junction bases not matched to a gene: 12. In DNA, the CDR3 is TGTGCCAGCAGTCCGCGCCGGGACAGGACTTACTACGAGCAGTACTTC. Translation gives CASSPRRDRTYYEQYF.

This rearrangement joins TRBV6-5 to TRBJ2-7; D is uncertain. The CDR3 extends over 15 amino acids. Trimming left V 0 bases short and J 3 bases short, with 12 bases between. Germline CDR1 is MNHEY and CDR2 is SVGAGI. The CDR3 DNA sequence: TGTGCCAGCAGTTACTCGATCCATGACTTCTACGAGCAGTACTTC. It specifies CASSYSIHDFYEQYF.

The gene calls are TRBV11-2 and TRBJ2-7, with 7 bases aligning to TRBD2. This CDR3 is 17 amino acids long. Trimming took 5 bases from V and 0 from J; bases not matched to a gene: 13. In germline, CDR1 is SGHAT, CDR2 FQNNGV. The CDR3 DNA sequence: TGTGCCAGCAGCGTTGGGGTCTCCGGGACTACCTCCTACGAGCAGTACTTC. It encodes CASSVGVSGTTSYEQYF.

The V call is TRBV19, the J call TRBJ2-1; possible D gene TRBD2, 6 bases. The CDR3 length is 16 residues. V lost 10 bases and J 0 bases, leaving 19 bases between the germline ends. Germline CDR1 reads LNHDA; CDR2 reads SQIVND (reference sequence). This CDR3 is CATGHLGGPSYNEQFF. CDR3 bases: TGTGCCACCGGCCACCTCGGAGGGCCCTCCTACAATGAGCAGTTCTTC.